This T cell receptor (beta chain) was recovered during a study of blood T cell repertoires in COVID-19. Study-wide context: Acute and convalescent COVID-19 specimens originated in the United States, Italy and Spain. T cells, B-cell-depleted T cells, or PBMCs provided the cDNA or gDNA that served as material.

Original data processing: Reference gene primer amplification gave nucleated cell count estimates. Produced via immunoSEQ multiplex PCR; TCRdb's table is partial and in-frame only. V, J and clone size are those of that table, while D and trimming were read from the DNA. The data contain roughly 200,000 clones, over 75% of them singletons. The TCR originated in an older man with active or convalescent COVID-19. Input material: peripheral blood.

CDR3 nucleotides: TGTGCCAGCAGCAGCGGACAGGGAAGCTATGGCTACACCTTC. It encodes CASSSGQGSYGYTF. The chain links TRBV28 to TRBJ1-2; TRBD1 aligns across 8 bases. Germline assignment: CDR1 MDHEN and CDR2 SYDVKM. The CDR3 spans 14 residues. V lost 6 bases, J lost 4 bases, and 7 bases stayed unmatched.